These 5 T cell receptor beta chains came from one sample sequenced in a study of T cells after yellow fever vaccination. TCRdb ran MiXCR on the 5' RACE reads and lists one entry per CDR3 protein. The profile shows 50,000 to 65,000 distinct CDR3 sequences, approximately 6.6% of them singletons. Sample: CD8+ T cells not binding an NS4B(214-222) dextramer, sorted from PBMCs, taken about 49 days after the first yellow fever vaccination. Every receptor here comes from a man between 18 and 29 years old who received the YFV17D yellow fever vaccine.

This clonotype was seen ten or more times. The chain links TRBV7-9 to TRBJ2-2, with 15 bases matching TRBD2. The V gene end was trimmed by 6 bases and the J gene end by 3 bases; junction bases not matched to a gene: 8. The CDR3 is 18 amino acids. In germline, CDR1 is SEHNR, CDR2 FQNEAQ (reference sequence). Written as DNA, the CDR3 is TGTGCCAGCAGACCCTCCGGGACTAGCGGGGGGCACACCGGGGAGCTGTTTTTT. It encodes CASRPSGTSGGHTGELFF.

The V call is TRBV6-2 or TRBV6-3, the J call TRBJ1-5, with 10 bases lining up with TRBD1. Germline CDR1 MNHEY, CDR2 SVGEGT. V lost 2 bases, J lost 6 bases, and 4 bases stayed unmatched. There are 15 residues in the CDR3. CDR3 nucleotide sequence: TGTGCCAGCAGTTACCGGGGACAGGGGACTCAGCCCCAGCATTTT. Its protein product is CASSYRGQGTQPQHF.

This clonotype was seen ten or more times. A read error may account for a junction end that differs from germline. The rearrangement joins TRBV29-1 to TRBJ2-4; TRBD1 might be the D (6 bases). The CDR3 is 13 residues long. CDR1 is SQVTM, CDR2 ANQGSEA, per germline. CDR3 sequence: CSVEGTAENIQYF. For the CDR3, the DNA is TGCAGCGTTGAAGGGACAGCCGAAAACATTCAGTACTTC.

The sample holds a few counts of this clonotype. The V and J genes are TRBV5-1 and TRBJ2-6, with a possible D match to TRBD1 (6 bases). CDR3 size: 17 residues. CDR1 is SGHRS, CDR2 YFSETQ, per germline. Trimming pared 2 bases from V and 0 bases from J, leaving 12 bases between. The CDR3 region has the DNA TGCGCCAGCAGCTTCGAACAGGGCATCTCTGGGGCCAACGTCCTGACTTTC. This sequence encodes CASSFEQGISGANVLTF. Combining the CDR3 with reference TRBV5-1 and TRBJ2-6 gives the whole variable domain KAGVTQTPRYLIKTRGQQVTLSCSPISGHRSVSWYQQTPGQGLQFLFEYFSETQRNKGNFPGRFSGRQFSNSRSEMNVSTLELGDSALYLCASSFEQGISGANVLTFGAGSRLTVL.

There are a few counts of this clonotype. The chain links TRBV29-1 to TRBJ2-2, with unresolved D. From germline, CDR1 is SQVTM and CDR2 ANQGSEA. Trimming took off 7 bases at V and 3 bases at J, with 6 bases between the two ends. The CDR3 is 11 amino acids. CDR3 in amino acids: CSASDTGELFF. In DNA, the CDR3 is TGCAGCGCCTCGGACACCGGGGAGCTGTTTTTT.